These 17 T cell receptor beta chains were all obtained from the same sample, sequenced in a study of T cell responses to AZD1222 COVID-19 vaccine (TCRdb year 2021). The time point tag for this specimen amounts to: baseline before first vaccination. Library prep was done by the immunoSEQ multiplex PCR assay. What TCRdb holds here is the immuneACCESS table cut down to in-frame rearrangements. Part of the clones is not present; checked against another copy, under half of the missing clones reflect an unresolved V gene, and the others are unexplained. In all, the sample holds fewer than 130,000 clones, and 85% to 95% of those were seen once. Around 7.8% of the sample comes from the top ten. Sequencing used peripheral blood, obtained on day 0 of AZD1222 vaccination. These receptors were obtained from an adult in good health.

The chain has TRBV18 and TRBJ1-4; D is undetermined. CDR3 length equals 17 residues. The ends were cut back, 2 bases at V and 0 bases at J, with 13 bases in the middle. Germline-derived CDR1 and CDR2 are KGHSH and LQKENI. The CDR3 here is CASSPSQSDTTNEKLFF. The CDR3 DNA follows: TGTGCCAGCTCACCATCCCAATCGGATACAACTAATGAAAAACTGTTTTTT.

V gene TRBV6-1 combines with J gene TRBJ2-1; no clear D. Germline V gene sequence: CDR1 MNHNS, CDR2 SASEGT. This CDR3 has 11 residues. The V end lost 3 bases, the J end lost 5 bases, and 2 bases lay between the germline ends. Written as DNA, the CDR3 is TGTGCCAGCAGTGAGGACAATGAGCAGTTCTTC. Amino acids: CASSEDNEQFF.

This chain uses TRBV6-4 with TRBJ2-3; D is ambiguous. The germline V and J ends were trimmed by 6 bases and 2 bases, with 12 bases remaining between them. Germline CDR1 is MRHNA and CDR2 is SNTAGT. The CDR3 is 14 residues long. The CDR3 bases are TGTGCCAGCAGCAGCTCACCGAACACAGATACGCAGTATTTT. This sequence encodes CASSSSPNTDTQYF.

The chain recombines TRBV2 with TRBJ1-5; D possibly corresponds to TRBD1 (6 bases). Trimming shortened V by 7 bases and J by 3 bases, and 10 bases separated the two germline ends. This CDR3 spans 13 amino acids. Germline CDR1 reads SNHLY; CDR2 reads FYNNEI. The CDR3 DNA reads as TGTGCCAGCAATAGGGACACCAATCAGCCCCAGCATTTT. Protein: CASNRDTNQPQHF.

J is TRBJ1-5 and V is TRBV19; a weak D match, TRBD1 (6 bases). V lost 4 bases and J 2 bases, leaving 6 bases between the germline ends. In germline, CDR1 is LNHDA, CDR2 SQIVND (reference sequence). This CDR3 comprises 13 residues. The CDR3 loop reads CASSTGGNQPQHF. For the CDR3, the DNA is TGTGCCAGTAGTACAGGGGGCAATCAGCCCCAGCATTTT.

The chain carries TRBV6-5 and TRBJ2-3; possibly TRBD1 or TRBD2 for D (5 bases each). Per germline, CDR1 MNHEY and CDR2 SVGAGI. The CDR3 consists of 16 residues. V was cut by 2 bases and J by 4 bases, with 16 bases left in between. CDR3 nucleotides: TGTGCCAGCAGTTACCTAGGGCCGGGGACCCCAGATACGCAGTATTTT. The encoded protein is CASSYLGPGTPDTQYF.

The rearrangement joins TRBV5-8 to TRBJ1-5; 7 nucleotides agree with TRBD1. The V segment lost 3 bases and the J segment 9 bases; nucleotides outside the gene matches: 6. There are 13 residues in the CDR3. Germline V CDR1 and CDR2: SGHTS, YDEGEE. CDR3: CASSSTGVRPQHF. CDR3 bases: TGTGCCAGCAGCTCTACAGGGGTCCGGCCCCAGCATTTT.

As DNA, the CDR3 is TGTGCCAGTACCCGCGGGGGGGCCTACAATGAGCAGTTCTTC. Amino acid sequence: CASTRGGAYNEQFF. V usage is TRBV19 and J usage is TRBJ2-1, with 9 bases that match TRBD2. Per the germline V gene, CDR1 is LNHDA and CDR2 is SQIVND (reference sequence). Germline trimming cut 7 bases from V and 2 bases from J; bases unmatched to any gene: 3. CDR3 length: 14 amino acids. Using reference TRBV19 and TRBJ2-1 for the parts outside the CDR3, the full variable domain is DGGITQSPKYLFRKEGQNVTLSCEQNLNHDAMYWYRQDPGQGLRLIYYSQIVNDFQKGDIAEGYSVSREKKESFPLTVTSAQKNPTAFYLCASTRGGAYNEQFFGPGTRLTVL.

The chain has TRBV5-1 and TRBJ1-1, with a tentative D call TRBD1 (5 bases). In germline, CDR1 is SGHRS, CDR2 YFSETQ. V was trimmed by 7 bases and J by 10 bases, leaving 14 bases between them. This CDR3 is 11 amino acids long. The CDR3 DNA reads TGCGCCAGCGGCTCCCGGGACCGAGCTTTCTTT. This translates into CASGSRDRAFF.

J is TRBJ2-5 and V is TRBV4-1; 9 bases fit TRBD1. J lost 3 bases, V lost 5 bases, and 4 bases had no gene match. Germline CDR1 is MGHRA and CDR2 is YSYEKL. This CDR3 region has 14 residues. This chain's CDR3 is CASSSDRGEETQYF. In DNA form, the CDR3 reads TGCGCCAGCAGCTCGGACAGGGGAGAAGAGACCCAGTACTTC.

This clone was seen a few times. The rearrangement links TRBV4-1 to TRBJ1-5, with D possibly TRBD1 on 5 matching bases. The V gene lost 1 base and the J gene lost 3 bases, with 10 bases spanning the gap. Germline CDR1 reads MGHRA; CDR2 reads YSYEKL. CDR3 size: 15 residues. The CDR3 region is CASSQGGLYNQPQHF. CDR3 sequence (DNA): TGCGCCAGCAGCCAAGGGGGACTGTACAATCAGCCCCAGCATTTT.

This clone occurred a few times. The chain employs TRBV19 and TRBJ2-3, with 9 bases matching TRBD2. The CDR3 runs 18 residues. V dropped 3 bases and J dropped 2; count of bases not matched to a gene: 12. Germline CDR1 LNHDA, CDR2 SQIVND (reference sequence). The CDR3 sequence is CASSIKVPSGGYTDTQYF. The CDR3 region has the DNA TGTGCCAGTAGTATTAAGGTGCCGAGCGGGGGGTACACAGATACGCAGTATTTT.

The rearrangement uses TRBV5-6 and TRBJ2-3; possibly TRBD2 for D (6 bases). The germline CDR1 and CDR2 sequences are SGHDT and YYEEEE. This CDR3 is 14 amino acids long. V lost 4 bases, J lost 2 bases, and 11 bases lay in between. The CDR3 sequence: CASSLEGPTDTQYF. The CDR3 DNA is TGTGCCAGCAGCCTGGAGGGACCCACAGATACGCAGTATTTT. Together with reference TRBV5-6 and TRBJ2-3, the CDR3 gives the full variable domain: DAGVTQSPTHLIKTRGQQVTLRCSPKSGHDTVSWYQQALGQGPQFIFQYYEEEERQRGNFPDRFSGHQFPNYSSELNVNALLLGDSALYLCASSLEGPTDTQYFGPGTRLTVL.

CDR3 bases: TGTGCCAGCAGCATCAGACTAGCGGGGGGCCTAAGCTCCTACAATGAGCAGTTCTTC. Its translation is CASSIRLAGGLSSYNEQFF. The genes are TRBV7-8 and TRBJ2-1, with 13 bases lining up with TRBD2. V lost 5 bases to trimming and J lost 0 bases; unmatched junction nucleotides: 10. The CDR3 length is 19 residues. Per germline, CDR1 SGHVS and CDR2 FQNEAQ. Full variable domain (missing parts from reference TRBV7-8 and TRBJ2-1): GAGVSQSPRYKVAKRGQDVALRCDPISGHVSLFWYQQALGQGPEFLTYFQNEAQLDKSGLPSDRFFAERPEGSVSTLKIQRTQQEDSAVYLCASSIRLAGGLSSYNEQFFGPGTRLTVL.

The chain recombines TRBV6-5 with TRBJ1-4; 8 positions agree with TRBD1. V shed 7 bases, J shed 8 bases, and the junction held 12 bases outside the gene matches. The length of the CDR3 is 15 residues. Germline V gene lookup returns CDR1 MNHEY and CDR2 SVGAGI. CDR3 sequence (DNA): TGTGCCAGCAAAGACAGGGGACCGGTTGGGGAAAAACTGTTTTTT. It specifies CASKDRGPVGEKLFF.

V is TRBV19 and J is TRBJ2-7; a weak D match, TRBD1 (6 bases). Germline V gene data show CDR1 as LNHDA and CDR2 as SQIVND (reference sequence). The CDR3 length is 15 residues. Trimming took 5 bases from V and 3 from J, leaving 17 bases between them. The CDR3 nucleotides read TGTGCCAGTAGTTCACCGGGACAACTCAACTACGAGCAGTACTTC. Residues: CASSSPGQLNYEQYF.

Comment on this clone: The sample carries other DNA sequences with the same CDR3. The CDR3 DNA reads TGTGCCAGCAGCCCACGAGATACGCAGTATTTT. Protein: CASSPRDTQYF. The chain joins TRBV7-9 to TRBJ2-3; no firm D call. Trimming shortened V by 5 bases and J by 5 bases, and 5 bases separated the two germline ends. The CDR3 runs 11 residues. Germline CDR1 SEHNR, CDR2 FQNEAQ (reference sequence).